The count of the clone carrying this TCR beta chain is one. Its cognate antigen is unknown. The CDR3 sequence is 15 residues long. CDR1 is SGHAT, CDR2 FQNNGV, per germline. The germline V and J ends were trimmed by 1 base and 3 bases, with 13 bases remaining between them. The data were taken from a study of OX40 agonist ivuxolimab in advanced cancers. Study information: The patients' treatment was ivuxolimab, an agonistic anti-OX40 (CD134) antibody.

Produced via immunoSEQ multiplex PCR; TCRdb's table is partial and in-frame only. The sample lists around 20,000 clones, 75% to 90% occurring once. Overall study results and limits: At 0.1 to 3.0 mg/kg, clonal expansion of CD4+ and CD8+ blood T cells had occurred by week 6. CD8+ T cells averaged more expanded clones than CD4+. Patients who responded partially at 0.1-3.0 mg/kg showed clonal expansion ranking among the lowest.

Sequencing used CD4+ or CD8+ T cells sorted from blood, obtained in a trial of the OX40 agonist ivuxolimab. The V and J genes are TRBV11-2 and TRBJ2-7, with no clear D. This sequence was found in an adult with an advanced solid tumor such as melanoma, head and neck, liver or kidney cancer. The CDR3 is CASSLVPGSGYEQYF. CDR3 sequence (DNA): TGTGCCAGCAGCTTAGTACCGGGCTCGGGCTACGAGCAGTACTTC.